Shown below are 22 T cell receptor beta chains from a single sample sequenced in a study of shared clonotypes between healthy human individuals. Produced via immunoSEQ multiplex PCR; TCRdb's table is partial and in-frame only. In the table there are about 2.2 million clones, over 85% of which are singletons. CD45RO-negative, CCR7-positively selected cells formed the naive CD8 fraction, excluding terminally differentiated effector memory CD45RA+ cells. The sequenced sample was naive CD8+ T cells from PBMCs. Receptor source: a man younger than 35 in good health. Some clones in this sample may be carry-over from other donors' samples.

The rearrangement uses TRBV15 and TRBJ2-7; D unresolved. Germline-derived CDR1 and CDR2 are LNHNV and YYDKDF (reference sequence). The CDR3 totals 12 residues. With 1 base removed from V and 6 bases from J, the gap between germline ends came to 7 bases. CDR3 DNA sequence: TGTGCCACCAGCAGAGGGATCCGCGAGCAGTACTTC. It encodes CATSRGIREQYF.

V is TRBV7-6 and J is TRBJ1-4; D perhaps matches TRBD1 (5 bases). Between the trimmed V and J ends, which lost 2 bases and 8 bases, there was a span of 18 bases. This CDR3 has 16 residues. Germline assignment: CDR1 SGHVS and CDR2 FNYEAQ. Here the CDR3 reads CASSLRRGKGGEKLFF. The DNA for the CDR3 is TGTGCCAGCAGCTTAAGGAGGGGAAAAGGAGGGGAAAAACTGTTTTTT. Complete variable domain (other parts from reference TRBV7-6 and TRBJ1-4): GAGVSQSPRYKVTKRGQDVALRCDPISGHVSLYWYRQALGQGPEFLTYFNYEAQQDKSGLPNDRFSAERPEGSISTLTIQRTEQRDSAMYRCASSLRRGKGGEKLFFGSGTQLSVL.

The chain joins TRBV7-8 to TRBJ2-6, with D hard to call. Trimming removed 4 bases from V and 0 bases from J, with 16 bases in between. This CDR3 has 18 amino acids. The germline CDR1 and CDR2 sequences are SGHVS and FQNEAQ. In nucleotides, the CDR3 is TGTGCCAGCAGCTCAGCGCCTCTTGGGATCTCTGGGGCCAACGTCCTGACTTTC. Protein: CASSSAPLGISGANVLTF.

In regard to this clone: Other DNA sequences in this sample translate to the same CDR3. CDR3 DNA: TGTGCCAGTAGTATGGGACTCGCCTACGAGCAGTACTTC. Translated: CASSMGLAYEQYF. This chain links TRBV19 with TRBJ2-7, with D tentatively TRBD2 (6 bases). This CDR3 contains 13 residues. V lost 3 bases to trimming and J lost 2 bases, with 8 bases between them. The germline gives CDR1 LNHDA, CDR2 SQIVND (reference sequence).

The rearrangement links TRBV15 to TRBJ2-7; D is uncertain. The CDR3 contains 13 residues. Germline V gene lookup returns CDR1 LNHNV and CDR2 YYDKDF (reference sequence). V lost 5 bases and J 3 bases, leaving 11 bases between the germline ends. This CDR3 is CATSPAENYEQYF. Written as DNA, the CDR3 is TGTGCCACCAGCCCCGCCGAAAACTACGAGCAGTACTTC.

Only a few counts were recorded for this clone. This rearrangement joins TRBV21-1 to TRBJ1-2; TRBD1 is the table's D call and was not checked against the DNA. TRBV21-1 is recorded as a pseudogene. The length of the CDR3 is 11 residues. The CDR3, as DNA: TGTGCCAGCAGCAACAGGGGCGGCTACACCTTC. Amino acid sequence: CASSNRGGYTF.

This sequence joins TRBV5-6 and TRBJ2-1; 13 bases are shared with TRBD2. The CDR3 contains 17 residues. V was clipped by 3 bases and J by 3 bases; unmatched bases: 6. Looked up from germline, CDR1 is SGHDT and CDR2 is YYEEEE. CDR3 DNA: TGTGCCAGCAGCTCCGTCGGACTAGCGGGAGACTACAATGAGCAGTTCTTC. Residues: CASSSVGLAGDYNEQFF.

V usage is TRBV27 and J usage is TRBJ1-1; D might be TRBD1 (5 bases). In germline, CDR1 is MNHEY, CDR2 SMNVEV (reference sequence). The CDR3 covers 13 residues. V was cut by 3 bases and J by 11 bases, with 16 bases left in between. The CDR3 spells CASSLSGQGRAFF. As DNA, the CDR3 is TGTGCCAGCAGTTTGTCAGGTCAGGGAAGGGCTTTCTTT.

V is TRBV4-1 and J is TRBJ2-2; D uncertain. The CDR3 is made up of 15 amino acids. The germline V gene has CDR1 MGHRA and CDR2 YSYEKL. V lost 0 bases to trimming and J lost 4 bases, with 9 bases between them. The CDR3 spells CASSQERLFTGELFF. DNA for the CDR3: TGCGCCAGCAGCCAAGAAAGGCTTTTCACCGGGGAGCTGTTTTTT.

The V call is TRBV5-4, the J call TRBJ2-1; unclear D gene. This CDR3 has 14 residues. Trimming took off 0 bases at V and 8 bases at J, with 12 bases between the two ends. Germline CDR1 SGHNT, CDR2 YYREEE (reference sequence). CDR3 nucleotides: TGTGCCAGCAGCTTGGTGGTCCCGGCATATGAGCAGTTCTTC. Translating gives CASSLVVPAYEQFF.

The V gene is TRBV9, the J gene TRBJ2-6, with 10 bases fitting TRBD2. Unmatched junction bases numbered 5, after V lost 0 bases and J lost 2 bases. This CDR3 contains 18 residues. Germline V lookup: CDR1 SGDLS, CDR2 YYNGEE. Written as DNA, the CDR3 is TGTGCCAGCAGCGTAGACAAGCGGGAGGGCCCTGGGGCCAACGTCCTGACTTTC. Its translation is CASSVDKREGPGANVLTF.

This chain uses TRBV28 with TRBJ2-1; TRBD2 aligns across 9 bases. The CDR3 extends over 18 amino acids. J gave up 0 bases and V 1 base, and 7 bases lay outside the gene matches. CDR1 and CDR2 from the germline V gene are MDHEN and SYDVKM. The CDR3 nucleotides are TGTGCCAGCAGTTTATTCGCTAGCGGGGACCCCTCCTACAATGAGCAGTTCTTC. It codes for CASSLFASGDPSYNEQFF.

The chain joins TRBV7-3 to TRBJ1-1; D remains ambiguous. The V gene lost 4 bases and the J gene lost 0 bases, with 12 bases spanning the gap. Germline V gene sequence: CDR1 SGHTA, CDR2 FQGTGA. There are 15 residues in the CDR3. The CDR3 protein is CASSSDGGLNTEAFF. In nucleotides, the CDR3 is TGTGCCAGCAGCTCCGATGGCGGGTTGAACACTGAAGCTTTCTTT.

V is TRBV27 and J is TRBJ2-7, with 8 positions matching TRBD1. Trimming removed 4 bases from V and 4 bases from J; junction bases left unmatched: 9. The CDR3 contains 15 residues. Per germline, CDR1 MNHEY and CDR2 SMNVEV (reference sequence). Written as DNA, the CDR3 is TGTGCCAGCAGTTCCCTCGGGACAGGTTTGTACGAGCAGTACTTC. Translating gives CASSSLGTGLYEQYF.

The genes are TRBV18 and TRBJ2-7; 9 bases line up with TRBD2. V lost 0 bases and J lost 6; bases outside the gene matches: 18. The CDR3 is 19 residues long. Germline V gene lookup returns CDR1 KGHSH and CDR2 LQKENI. In DNA, the CDR3 is TGTGCCAGCTCACCACCGGAGTATGGCGGGAGGGCTAATTCGGGCGAGCAGTACTTC. It is translated as CASSPPEYGGRANSGEQYF.

Here the CDR3 reads CAWSVEAAETQYF. CDR3 nucleotides: TGTGCCTGGAGTGTAGAGGCAGCAGAGACCCAGTACTTC. The rearrangement joins TRBV30 to TRBJ2-5; D not resolved. From germline, CDR1 is GTSNPN and CDR2 SVGIG (reference sequence). The CDR3 loop spans 13 amino acids. Trimming left V 0 bases short and J 4 bases short, with 9 bases between.

V and J are TRBV27 and TRBJ2-7; 7 positions match TRBD1. V lost 5 bases and J lost 2; bases outside the gene matches: 9. The CDR3 length is 15 residues. Per germline, CDR1 MNHEY and CDR2 SMNVEV (reference sequence). For the CDR3, the DNA is TGTGCCAGCAGTCCCTCGACCGACAGGGCCTACGAGCAGTACTTC. Its translation: CASSPSTDRAYEQYF.

The V gene is TRBV9, the J gene TRBJ2-7; tentative D call: TRBD1 (5 bases). The CDR3 covers 15 residues. From germline, CDR1 is SGDLS and CDR2 YYNGEE. Trimming took 2 bases from V and 3 from J, leaving 15 bases between them. CDR3: CASSVRDSLLYEQYF. In DNA, the CDR3 is TGTGCCAGCAGCGTGAGAGACAGTCTACTCTACGAGCAGTACTTC.

The genes are TRBV6-6 and TRBJ1-5; D gene unclear. CDR3 size: 14 residues. The V and J ends lost 2 bases and 0 bases respectively, with 5 bases between them. Germline loops: CDR1 MNHNY, CDR2 SVGAGI (reference sequence). The CDR3 bases are TGTGCCAGCAGTTACAGTTATAGCAATCAGCCCCAGCATTTT. It specifies CASSYSYSNQPQHF.

V usage is TRBV7-9 and J usage is TRBJ2-3, with D perhaps TRBD1 or TRBD2 (6 bases each). Trimming removed 1 base at V and 2 bases at J, with 16 bases between. Germline assignment: CDR1 SEHNR and CDR2 FQNEAQ (reference sequence). This CDR3 has 17 amino acids. The CDR3 nucleotides read TGTGCCAGCAGCTTAGGACCGCCGGGGGCCCTCACAGATACGCAGTATTTT. Translated: CASSLGPPGALTDTQYF.

The J gene is TRBJ2-7, the V gene TRBV30; D perhaps matches TRBD1 (6 bases). V was pared by 3 bases and J by 3 bases, with 12 bases between. The germline gives CDR1 GTSNPN, CDR2 SVGIG (reference sequence). CDR3 size: 13 residues. The CDR3 here is CAWRAGTLYEQYF. Here the CDR3 DNA reads TGTGCCTGGAGGGCCGGGACACTCTACGAGCAGTACTTC.

J is TRBJ1-5 and V is TRBV28; D is uncertain. This CDR3 spans 14 amino acids. From germline, CDR1 is MDHEN and CDR2 SYDVKM. Trimming shortened V by 3 bases and J by 5 bases, and 11 bases separated the two germline ends. Here the CDR3 reads CASSFYSFDQPQHF. DNA for the CDR3: TGTGCCAGCAGTTTTTACTCGTTTGATCAGCCCCAGCATTTT. The full variable domain, rest sourced from reference TRBV28 and TRBJ1-5, is DVKVTQSSRYLVKRTGEKVFLECVQDMDHENMFWYRQDPGLGLRLIYFSYDVKMKEKGDIPEGYSVSREKKERFSLILESASTNQTSMYLCASSFYSFDQPQHFGDGTRLSIL.